A single sample is the source of the 2 T cell receptor beta chains below, sequenced in a study of T cells after yellow fever vaccination. TCRdb itself ran the 5' RACE reads through MiXCR, one entry per CDR3 protein. This table holds about 230,000 distinct CDR3 sequences, approximately 6.8% found once. Sample: CD4+ T cells sorted from PBMCs, taken on the day of the yellow fever booster vaccination. The source of these receptors is a man aged 25-40 years who received the YFV17D yellow fever vaccine.

This clonotype occurred many times. The chain has TRBV15 and TRBJ2-1, with 9 nucleotides matching TRBD2. V was clipped by 2 bases and J by 4 bases; unmatched bases: 6. This CDR3 contains 16 residues. Germline V lookup: CDR1 LNHNV, CDR2 YYDKDF (reference sequence). DNA of the CDR3: TGTGCCACCAGCAGACTACTAGCGGGCGGTTACAATGAGCAGTTCTTC. Protein sequence: CATSRLLAGGYNEQFF.

This clonotype showed up just a few times. The chain carries TRBV20-1 and TRBJ2-1; TRBD1 matches at 8 bases. Germline assignment: CDR1 DFQATT and CDR2 SNEGSKA (reference sequence). After removal of 1 base from V and 0 bases from J, the junction contained 5 bases not matched to a gene. The CDR3 is made up of 16 amino acids. The CDR3 is CSARVRTGSSYNEQFF. CDR3 nucleotides: TGCAGTGCTAGAGTCAGGACAGGGAGCTCCTACAATGAGCAGTTCTTC.